The 10 T cell receptor beta chains below were found in one sample sequenced in a study of blood T cells in healthy people across ages. Primers used in a second PCR of roughly 6 to 11 cycles were a sample-barcoded 5' primer and a J-beta primer mix. TCRdb reprocessed the 5' RACE reads via MiXCR and lists one record per CDR3 protein. Among 1.5 million to 2 million distinct CDR3 sequences listed, 28% were seen once. Sequencing used blood. These receptors all stem from a woman aged 25 to 39 in good health.

This chain connects TRBV6-1 to TRBJ1-1; the D gene is possibly TRBD1 (6 bases). Germline-derived CDR1 and CDR2 are MNHNS and SASEGT. The CDR3 extends over 14 amino acids. Trimming took 4 bases from V and 5 from J, leaving 14 bases between them. The CDR3 loop is CASSVSGGATEAFF. CDR3 nucleotides: TGTGCCAGCAGTGTATCGGGGGGGGCGACTGAAGCTTTCTTT.

This clonotype was seen a few times. The rearrangement links TRBV12-5 to TRBJ2-3; D is unresolved. The V gene lost 5 bases and the J gene lost 6 bases, with 12 bases spanning the gap. The CDR3 contains 13 residues. Per the germline V gene, CDR1 is LGHNT and CDR2 is FRNRAP. The CDR3 nucleotides read TGTGCTAGTGGTGGGTCCGTCTCGGATACGCAGTATTTT. This translates into CASGGSVSDTQYF.

At least ten counts were recorded for this clonotype. The chain uses TRBV6-1 and TRBJ2-3; D unresolved. Trimming cost V 5 bases and J 0 bases, with 9 bases left between them. The CDR3 covers 14 residues. Germline CDR1 and CDR2: MNHNS and SASEGT. CDR3 amino acids: CASSFGPSTDTQYF. As DNA, the CDR3 is TGTGCCAGCAGTTTCGGGCCTAGCACAGATACGCAGTATTTT.

About this clonotype itself: Just one base apart from a much larger clone, this may be a read error. The J gene is TRBJ1-1, the V gene TRBV6-2 or TRBV6-3; D remains unclear. The CDR3 totals 10 residues. CDR1 and CDR2 from the germline V gene are MNHEY and SVGEGT. Trimming left V 6 bases short and J 6 bases short, with 5 bases between. In DNA form, the CDR3 reads TGTGCCAGCAGGGGCCCTGAAGCTTTCTTT. It is translated as CASRGPEAFF.

The V call is TRBV7-2, the J call TRBJ2-7, with TRBD2 matching 10 bases. Looked up from germline, CDR1 is SGHTA and CDR2 is FQGNSA. V trimming: 5 bases; J trimming: 4 bases; junction bases outside the gene matches: 8. The CDR3 runs 15 residues. DNA of the CDR3: TGTGCCAGCAGCCCACCGGGTAGCGGGGGGTACGAGCAGTACTTC. Translating gives CASSPPGSGGYEQYF.

The chain couples TRBV29-1 to TRBJ1-3; D is uncertain. Germline CDR1 SQVTM, CDR2 ANQGSEA. The CDR3 covers 12 residues. Trimming removed 4 bases from V and 2 bases from J, with 6 bases in between. The CDR3 DNA sequence: TGCAGCGTTGTGGCAACTGGAAACACCATATATTTT. Its protein product is CSVVATGNTIYF.

This clonotype showed up many times. Germline and junction disagree at one end, which may indicate a read error. The J gene is TRBJ2-1, the V gene TRBV5-1; possible D gene TRBD2, 5 bases. The germline V gene encodes CDR1 SGHRS and CDR2 YFSETQ. The CDR3 extends over 13 amino acids. CDR3 nucleotide sequence: TGTGCCAGCAGCTTAGGCGGGCACAATGAGCAGTTCTTC. Protein sequence: CASSLGGHNEQFF.

This clonotype was seen a handful of times. The rearrangement joins TRBV20-1 to TRBJ1-6; D unresolved. Trimming left V 0 bases short and J 10 bases short, with 10 bases between. Looked up from germline, CDR1 is DFQATT and CDR2 is SNEGSKA (reference sequence). The CDR3 runs to 13 residues. The CDR3 DNA is TGCAGTGCTAGAGAAACTGCCAAATCACCCCTCCACTTT. Translated, it gives CSARETAKSPLHF.

This clonotype was observed a handful of times. The genes are TRBV18 and TRBJ2-1; TRBD1 might be the D (5 bases). Per germline, CDR1 KGHSH and CDR2 LQKENI. Between the trimmed V and J ends, which lost 4 bases and 8 bases, there was a span of 12 bases. The CDR3 spans 13 residues. The CDR3 sequence: CASSLRQIHEQFF. The CDR3 DNA is TGTGCCAGCTCACTACGACAGATACATGAGCAGTTCTTC.

Regarding this clonotype: An end of the junction does not agree with germline; a read error may underlie this. The chain recombines TRBV28 with TRBJ2-3; D possibly corresponds to TRBD1 (6 bases). The CDR3 sequence is 15 residues long. Germline V gene sequence: CDR1 MDHEN, CDR2 SYDVKM. The CDR3 coding sequence is TGTGCCAGCAGTTTTCTGCCCCGCACGACAGGTACGCAGTATTTT. It translates to CASSFLPRTTGTQYF.